The clone carrying this T cell receptor (beta chain) was seen ten or more times. These data originate in a study of regulatory T cells in long-lasting Graves disease. Time point specified: newly diagnosed GD, antithyroid drugs for less than 3 months. TCR sequences were obtained from RNA taken from PBMCs. To make TCR beta libraries, researchers used iRepertoire HTBI primers and Arm-PCR of CDR3 regions. Each CDR3 protein is one row after TCRdb ran MiXCR on the multiplex PCR reads. This sample has around 400,000 distinct CDR3 sequences; 15% occur once, and the top ten carry about 7.8%. This CDR3 is 15 amino acids long. CDR1 MNHEY and CDR2 SMNVEV come from the germline V gene (reference sequence). The trim removed 5 bases at V and 7 bases at J, leaving 6 bases unmatched. Separately, the same data were catalogued under a study of T cells in Graves' hyperthyroidism and ophthalmopathy. From that second work: The authors deemed Graves' hyperthyroidism stable absent ophthalmopathy progression within 18 months.

The chain links TRBV27 to TRBJ2-2, with 11 bases lining up with TRBD1. The origin of this receptor is a woman aged 35 to 49 with Graves disease. The material was peripheral blood mononuclear cells (PBMCs), obtained at new diagnosis, from a patient treated with antithyroid drugs. This CDR3 is CASSPGTGGIGELFF. CDR3 nucleotide sequence: TGTGCCAGCAGTCCCGGGACAGGGGGTATCGGGGAGCTGTTTTTT.